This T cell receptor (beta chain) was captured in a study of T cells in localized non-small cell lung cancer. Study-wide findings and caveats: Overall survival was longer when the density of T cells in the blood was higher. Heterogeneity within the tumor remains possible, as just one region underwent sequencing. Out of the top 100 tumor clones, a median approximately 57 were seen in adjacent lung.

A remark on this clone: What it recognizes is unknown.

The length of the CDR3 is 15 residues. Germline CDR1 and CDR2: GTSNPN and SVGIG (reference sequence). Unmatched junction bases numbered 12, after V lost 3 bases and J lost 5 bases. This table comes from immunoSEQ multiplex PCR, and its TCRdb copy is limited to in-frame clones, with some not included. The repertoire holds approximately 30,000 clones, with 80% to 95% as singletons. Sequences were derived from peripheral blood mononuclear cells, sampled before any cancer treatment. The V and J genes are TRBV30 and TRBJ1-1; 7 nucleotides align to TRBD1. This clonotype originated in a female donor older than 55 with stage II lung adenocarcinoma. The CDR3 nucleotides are TGTGCCTGGAGCTCAATTCAAAGGGGGCGGACTGAAGCTTTCTTT. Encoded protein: CAWSSIQRGRTEAFF.